This T cell receptor (beta chain) was found in a study of blood T cells in healthy people across ages. Study results and caveats: It was held that diversity estimates obtained from one million T cells represented underestimates.

For this clonotype: The antigen remains unidentified.

The CDR3 totals 15 residues. Germline lookup yields CDR1 ENHRY and CDR2 SYGVKD. The ends were cut back, 5 bases at V and 3 bases at J, with 16 bases in the middle. Primed by a sample-barcoded 5' primer and a J-beta primer mix, a second PCR proceeded for 7 to 11 cycles. Through a template-switch adaptor with 12 random nucleotides, each cDNA molecule received a tag. TCRdb reanalysed the 5' RACE reads using MiXCR and keeps one entry per CDR3 protein. The table includes just over 800,000 distinct CDR3 sequences, 55% to 65% detected once. The sequence derives from a man aged 25-40 years in good health. The J gene is TRBJ1-2, the V gene TRBV10-3; D possibly corresponds to TRBD1 (6 bases). The sequencing input was blood. In DNA form, the CDR3 reads TGTGCCATCAGTACCCGGGACACGGACCACTATGGCTACACCTTC. The encoded protein is CAISTRDTDHYGYTF.